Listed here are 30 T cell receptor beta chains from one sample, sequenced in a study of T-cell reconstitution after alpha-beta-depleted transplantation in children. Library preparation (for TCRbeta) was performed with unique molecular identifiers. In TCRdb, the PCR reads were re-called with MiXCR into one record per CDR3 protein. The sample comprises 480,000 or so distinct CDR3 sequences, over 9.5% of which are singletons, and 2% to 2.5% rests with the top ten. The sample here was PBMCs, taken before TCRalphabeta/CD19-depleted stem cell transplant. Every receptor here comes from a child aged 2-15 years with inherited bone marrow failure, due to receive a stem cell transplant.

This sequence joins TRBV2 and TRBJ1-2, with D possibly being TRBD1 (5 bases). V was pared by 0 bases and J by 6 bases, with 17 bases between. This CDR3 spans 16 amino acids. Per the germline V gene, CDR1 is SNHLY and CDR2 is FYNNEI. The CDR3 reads CASSEAQFRQLNGYTF. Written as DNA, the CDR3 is TGTGCCAGCAGTGAAGCGCAATTCCGACAGCTTAATGGCTACACCTTC.

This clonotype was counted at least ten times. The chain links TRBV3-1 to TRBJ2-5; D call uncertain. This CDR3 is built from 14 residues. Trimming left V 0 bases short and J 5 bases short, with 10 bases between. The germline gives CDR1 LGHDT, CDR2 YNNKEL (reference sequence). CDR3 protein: CASSQDSRRETQYF. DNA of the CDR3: TGTGCCAGCAGCCAAGATTCCAGGCGGGAGACCCAGTACTTC.

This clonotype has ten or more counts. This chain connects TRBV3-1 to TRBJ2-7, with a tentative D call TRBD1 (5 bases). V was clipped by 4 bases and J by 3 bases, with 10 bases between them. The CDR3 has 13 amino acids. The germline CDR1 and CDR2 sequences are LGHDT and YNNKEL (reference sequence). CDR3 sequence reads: CASSPQDNYEQYF. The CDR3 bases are TGTGCCAGCAGCCCACAGGACAACTACGAGCAGTACTTC.

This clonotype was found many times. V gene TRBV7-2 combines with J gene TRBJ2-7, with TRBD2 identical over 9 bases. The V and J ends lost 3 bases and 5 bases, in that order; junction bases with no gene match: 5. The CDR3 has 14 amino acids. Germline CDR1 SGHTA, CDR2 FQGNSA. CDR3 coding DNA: TGTGCCAGCAGCTTCGCTAGCGGGACTCACGAGCAGTACTTC. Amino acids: CASSFASGTHEQYF.

The CDR3 region is CASSRKGSYYSYEQYF. The CDR3 nucleotides are TGTGCCAGCAGCCGAAAAGGGTCCTACTACTCCTACGAGCAGTACTTC. The chain links TRBV3-1 to TRBJ2-7; D call uncertain. This CDR3 has 16 amino acids. Germline CDR1 LGHDT, CDR2 YNNKEL (reference sequence). The V and J ends lost 4 bases and 0 bases respectively, with 16 bases between them.

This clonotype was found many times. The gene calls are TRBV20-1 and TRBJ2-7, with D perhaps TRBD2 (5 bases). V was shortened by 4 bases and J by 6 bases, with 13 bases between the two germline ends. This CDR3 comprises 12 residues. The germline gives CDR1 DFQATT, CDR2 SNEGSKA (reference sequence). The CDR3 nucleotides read TGCAGTGCTACCAACCCCAGCGGCGAGCAGTACTTC. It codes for CSATNPSGEQYF.

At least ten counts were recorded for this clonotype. Here the CDR3 DNA reads TGCAGCGTTGGTGCAGGGGTCTATGGCTACACCTTC. This encodes CSVGAGVYGYTF. This rearrangement joins TRBV29-1 to TRBJ1-2, with a weak D call TRBD1 (6 bases). Trimming shortened V by 4 bases and J by 4 bases, and 10 bases separated the two germline ends. Germline CDR1 reads SQVTM; CDR2 reads ANQGSEA. The CDR3 has 12 amino acids.

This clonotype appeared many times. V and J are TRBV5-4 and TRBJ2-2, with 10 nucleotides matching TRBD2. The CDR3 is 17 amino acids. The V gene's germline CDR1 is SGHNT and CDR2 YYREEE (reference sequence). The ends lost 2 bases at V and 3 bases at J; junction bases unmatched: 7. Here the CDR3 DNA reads TGTGCCAGCAGCTTTCCAGCGGGAGGGCCCCACACCGGGGAGCTGTTTTTT. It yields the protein CASSFPAGGPHTGELFF.

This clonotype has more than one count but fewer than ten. The CDR3 loop reads CATSRVSLLRPHEQYF. The CDR3 DNA is TGTGCCACCAGCAGAGTTTCCTTGTTACGTCCCCACGAGCAGTACTTC. This sequence joins TRBV15 and TRBJ2-7, with no clear D. The germline gives CDR1 LNHNV, CDR2 YYDKDF (reference sequence). Between the trimmed V and J ends, which lost 1 base and 5 bases, there was a span of 18 bases. There are 16 residues in the CDR3. The entire variable domain, with the rest obtained from reference TRBV15 and TRBJ2-7, is as follows: DAMVIQNPRYQVTQFGKPVTLSCSQTLNHNVMYWYQQKSSQAPKLLFHYYDKDFNNEADTPDNFQSRRPNTSFCFLDIRSPGLGDTAMYLCATSRVSLLRPHEQYFGPGTRLTVT.

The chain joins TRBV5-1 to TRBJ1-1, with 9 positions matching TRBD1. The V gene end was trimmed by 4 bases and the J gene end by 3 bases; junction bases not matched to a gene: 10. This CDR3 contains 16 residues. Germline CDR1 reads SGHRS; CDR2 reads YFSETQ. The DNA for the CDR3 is TGCGCCAGCAGCCTGGGACAGGGCAGGAGGGACACTGAAGCTTTCTTT. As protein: CASSLGQGRRDTEAFF.

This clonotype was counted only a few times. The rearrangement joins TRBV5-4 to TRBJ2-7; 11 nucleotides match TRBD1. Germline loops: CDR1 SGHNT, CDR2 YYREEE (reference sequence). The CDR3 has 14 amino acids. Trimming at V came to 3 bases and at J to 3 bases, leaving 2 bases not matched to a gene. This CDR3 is CASSWGQGVYEQYF. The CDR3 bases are TGTGCCAGCAGCTGGGGACAGGGGGTCTACGAGCAGTACTTC.

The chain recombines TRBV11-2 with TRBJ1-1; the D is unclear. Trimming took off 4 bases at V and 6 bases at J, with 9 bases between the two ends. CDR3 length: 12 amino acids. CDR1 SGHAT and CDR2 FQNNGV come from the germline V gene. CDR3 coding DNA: TGTGCCAGCAGCTCAGTTACACCTGAAGCTTTCTTT. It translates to CASSSVTPEAFF.

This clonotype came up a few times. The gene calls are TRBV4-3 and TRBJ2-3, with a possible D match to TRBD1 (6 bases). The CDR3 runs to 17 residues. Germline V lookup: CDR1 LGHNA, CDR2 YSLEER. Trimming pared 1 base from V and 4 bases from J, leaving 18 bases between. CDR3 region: CASSQGDIPTQPDTQYF. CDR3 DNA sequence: TGCGCCAGCAGCCAAGGGGACATACCTACTCAGCCAGATACGCAGTATTTT.

CDR3 sequence (DNA): TGTGCCAGCAGCCCTTACGACCTCATGGGACAGTCACAAGAGACCCAGTACTTC. Amino acids: CASSPYDLMGQSQETQYF. The genes are TRBV28 and TRBJ2-5, with 7 bases aligning to TRBD1. The germline gives CDR1 MDHEN, CDR2 SYDVKM. CDR3 length equals 18 residues. The trim removed 6 bases at V and 2 bases at J, leaving 18 bases unmatched.

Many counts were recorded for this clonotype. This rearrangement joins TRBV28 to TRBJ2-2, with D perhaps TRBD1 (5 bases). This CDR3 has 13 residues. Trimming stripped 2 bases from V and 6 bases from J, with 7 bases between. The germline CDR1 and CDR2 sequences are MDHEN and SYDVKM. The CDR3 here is CASSLQGAGELFF. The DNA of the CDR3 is TGTGCCAGCAGTTTACAAGGGGCCGGGGAGCTGTTTTTT.

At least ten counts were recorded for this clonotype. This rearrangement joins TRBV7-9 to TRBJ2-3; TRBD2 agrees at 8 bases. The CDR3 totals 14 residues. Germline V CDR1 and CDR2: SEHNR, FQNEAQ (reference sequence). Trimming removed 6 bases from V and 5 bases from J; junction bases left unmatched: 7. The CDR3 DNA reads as TGTGCCAGCAGTTTGGCGGCGGGGGGAGATACGCAGTATTTT. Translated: CASSLAAGGDTQYF.

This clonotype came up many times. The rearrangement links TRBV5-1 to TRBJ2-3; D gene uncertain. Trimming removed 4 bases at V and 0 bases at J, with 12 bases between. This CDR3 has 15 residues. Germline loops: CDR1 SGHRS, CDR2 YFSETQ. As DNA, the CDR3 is TGCGCCAGCAGCACCTCACCGGATAGCACAGATACGCAGTATTTT. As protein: CASSTSPDSTDTQYF. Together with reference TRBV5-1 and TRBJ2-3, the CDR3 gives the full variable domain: KAGVTQTPRYLIKTRGQQVTLSCSPISGHRSVSWYQQTPGQGLQFLFEYFSETQRNKGNFPGRFSGRQFSNSRSEMNVSTLELGDSALYLCASSTSPDSTDTQYFGPGTRLTVL.

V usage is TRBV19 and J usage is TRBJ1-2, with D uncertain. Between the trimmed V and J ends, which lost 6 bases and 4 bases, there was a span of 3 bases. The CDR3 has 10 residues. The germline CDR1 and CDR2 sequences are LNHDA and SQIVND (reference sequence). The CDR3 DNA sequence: TGTGCCAGTAGGGGCTATGGCTACACCTTC. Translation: CASRGYGYTF. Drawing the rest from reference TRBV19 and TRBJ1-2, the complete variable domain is DGGITQSPKYLFRKEGQNVTLSCEQNLNHDAMYWYRQDPGQGLRLIYYSQIVNDFQKGDIAEGYSVSREKKESFPLTVTSAQKNPTAFYLCASRGYGYTFGSGTRLTVV.

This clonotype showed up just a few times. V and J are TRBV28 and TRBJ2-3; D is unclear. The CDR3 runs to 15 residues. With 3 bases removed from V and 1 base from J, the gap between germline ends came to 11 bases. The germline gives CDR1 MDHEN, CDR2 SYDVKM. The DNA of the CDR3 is TGTGCCAGCAGTTTGAGGTGGCAGCGCACAGATACGCAGTATTTT. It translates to CASSLRWQRTDTQYF.

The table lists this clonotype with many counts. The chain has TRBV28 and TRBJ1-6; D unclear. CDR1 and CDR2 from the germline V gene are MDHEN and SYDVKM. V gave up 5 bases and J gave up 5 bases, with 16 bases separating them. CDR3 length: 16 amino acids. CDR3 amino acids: CASSPNRAGNNSPLHF. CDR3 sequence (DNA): TGTGCCAGCAGTCCCAATCGAGCGGGGAATAATTCACCCCTCCACTTT. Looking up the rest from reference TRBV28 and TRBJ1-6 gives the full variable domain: DVKVTQSSRYLVKRTGEKVFLECVQDMDHENMFWYRQDPGLGLRLIYFSYDVKMKEKGDIPEGYSVSREKKERFSLILESASTNQTSMYLCASSPNRAGNNSPLHFGNGTRLTVT.

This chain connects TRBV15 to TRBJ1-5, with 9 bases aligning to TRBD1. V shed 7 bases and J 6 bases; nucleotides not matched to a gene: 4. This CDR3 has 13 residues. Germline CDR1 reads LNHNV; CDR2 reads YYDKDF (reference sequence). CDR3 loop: CATNLDRGQPQHF. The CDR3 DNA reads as TGTGCCACCAACCTGGACAGGGGTCAGCCCCAGCATTTT.

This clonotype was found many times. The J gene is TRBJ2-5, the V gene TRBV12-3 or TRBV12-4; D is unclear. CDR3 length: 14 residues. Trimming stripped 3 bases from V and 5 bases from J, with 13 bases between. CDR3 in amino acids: CASSFAAGWETQYF. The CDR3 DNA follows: TGTGCCAGCAGTTTCGCGGCCGGGTGGGAGACCCAGTACTTC.

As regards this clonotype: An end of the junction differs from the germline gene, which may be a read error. Written as DNA, the CDR3 is TGCAGTGCTAGAGATCAGGCGGGACTATCCTACAATGAGCATTTCTTC. Its translation: CSARDQAGLSYNEHFF. This chain links TRBV20-1 with TRBJ2-1; TRBD2 aligns across 7 bases. This CDR3 is built from 16 residues. Looked up from germline, CDR1 is DFQATT and CDR2 is SNEGSKA (reference sequence).

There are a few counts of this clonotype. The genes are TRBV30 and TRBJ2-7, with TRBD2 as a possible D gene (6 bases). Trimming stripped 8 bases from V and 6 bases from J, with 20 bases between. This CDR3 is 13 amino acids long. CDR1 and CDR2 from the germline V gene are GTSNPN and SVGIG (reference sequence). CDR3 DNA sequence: TGTGCCCGGGATAGCGGCAGGGCCTCCGAGCAGTACTTC. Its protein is CARDSGRASEQYF. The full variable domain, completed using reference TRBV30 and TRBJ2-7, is SQTIHQWPATLVQPVGSPLSLECTVEGTSNPNLYWYRQAAGRGLQLLFYSVGIGQISSEVPQNLSASRPQDRQFILSSKKLLLSDSGFYLCARDSGRASEQYFGPGTRLTVT.

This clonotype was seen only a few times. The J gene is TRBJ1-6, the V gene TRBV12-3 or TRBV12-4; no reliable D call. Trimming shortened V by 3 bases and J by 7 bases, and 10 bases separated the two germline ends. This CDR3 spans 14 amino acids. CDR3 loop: CASSLEPFNSPLHF. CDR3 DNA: TGTGCCAGCAGTTTGGAGCCTTTCAATTCACCCCTCCACTTT.

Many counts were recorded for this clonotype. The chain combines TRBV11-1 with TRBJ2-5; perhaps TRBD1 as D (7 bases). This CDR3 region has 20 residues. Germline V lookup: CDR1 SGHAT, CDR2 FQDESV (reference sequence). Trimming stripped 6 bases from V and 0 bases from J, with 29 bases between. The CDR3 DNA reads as TGTGCCAGCAGACATGCGCTGGGGCAGGGGGGCCCCCTGTACCAAGAGACCCAGTACTTC. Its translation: CASRHALGQGGPLYQETQYF.

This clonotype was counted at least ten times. CDR3 nucleotides: TGCGCCAGCAGCCAACCCGGGACTAGCGGGAGAGATACGCAGTATTTT. Protein product: CASSQPGTSGRDTQYF. The J gene is TRBJ2-3, the V gene TRBV4-3, with 14 bases identical to TRBD2. The CDR3 is 16 residues long. The germline CDR1 and CDR2 sequences are LGHNA and YSLEER. V lost 2 bases to trimming and J lost 5 bases; unmatched junction nucleotides: 3.

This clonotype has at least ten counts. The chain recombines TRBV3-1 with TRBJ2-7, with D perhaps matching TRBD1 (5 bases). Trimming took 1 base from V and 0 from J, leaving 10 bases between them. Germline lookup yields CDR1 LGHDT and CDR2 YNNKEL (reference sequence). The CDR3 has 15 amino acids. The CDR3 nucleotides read TGTGCCAGCAGCCAAGGTGACAGTGCCTCCTACGAGCAGTACTTC. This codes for CASSQGDSASYEQYF.

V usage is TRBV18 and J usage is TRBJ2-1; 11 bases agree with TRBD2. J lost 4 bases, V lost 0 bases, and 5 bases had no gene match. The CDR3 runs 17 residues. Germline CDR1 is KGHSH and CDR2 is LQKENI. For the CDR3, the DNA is TGTGCCAGCTCACCACCGGGGACTAGCGGAGCATACAATGAGCAGTTCTTC. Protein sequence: CASSPPGTSGAYNEQFF.

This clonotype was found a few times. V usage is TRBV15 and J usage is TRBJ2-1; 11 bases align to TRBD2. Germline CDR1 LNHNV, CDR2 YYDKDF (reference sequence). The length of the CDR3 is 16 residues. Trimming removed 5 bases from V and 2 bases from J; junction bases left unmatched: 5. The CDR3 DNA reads TGTGCCACCAGCCGATCGACTAGCGGGACCTACAATGAGCAGTTCTTC. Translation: CATSRSTSGTYNEQFF.